This entry features one T cell receptor beta chain sequence. Its antigen is unidentified. V was clipped by 4 bases and J by 0 bases, with 14 bases between them. CDR3 length: 15 amino acids. Per germline, CDR1 SGHNT and CDR2 YYREEE (reference sequence). The table came from immunoSEQ multiplex PCR; TCRdb's copy has only in-frame clones and leaves some out. The data contain about 21,000 clones, roughly 93% of them singletons. This sample was taken from a study of untreated major depressive disorder. Broader study findings: Sequencing comparisons covered only three preselected Vbeta families.

The rearrangement links TRBV5-4 to TRBJ2-7; no clear D. Sequencing was done on a sample of CD4+ T cells from PBMCs. The receptor's source is a man aged 25 to 40 in good health. The CDR3 bases are TGTGCCAGCAGCCGAGGTGGCAGGAGCTCCTACGAGCAGTACTTC. It yields the protein CASSRGGRSSYEQYF.